These T cell receptor beta chains were read from a single sample in a study of T cells in Graves' hyperthyroidism and ophthalmopathy. TCRdb analysed the multiplex PCR reads with MiXCR anew, one entry per CDR3 protein. The sample holds some 600,000 distinct CDR3 sequences, 11% to 15% seen once. The specimen sequenced was blood. The receptors originated from a woman in her twenties or thirties with Graves' hyperthyroidism that later progressed to Graves' ophthalmopathy. CDR3s include the opening cysteine and the closing phenylalanine or tryptophan. The D gene is left open where the match is weak. The size of a clone is reported for some rows only, either as once, few or many, or as a class for expanded clones.

TRBV13	TRBJ2-1	many	-	TGTGCCAGCAGCCACAGGGGGGGGAATGAGCAGTTCTTC	CASSHRGGNEQFF
TRBV19	TRBJ2-1	many	TRBD1	TGTGCCAGTAGTATAGTAGGACAGGGGTACAATGAGCAGTTCTTC	CASSIVGQGYNEQFF
TRBV24-1	TRBJ2-1	many	TRBD2	TGTGCCACCAGTGACGATGGGACTAGCGGGACCTTCATCTACAATGAGCAGTTCTTC	CATSDDGTSGTFIYNEQFF
TRBV9	TRBJ2-5	-	-	TGTGCCAGCAGCCCCCCCCACGGAGGACTTGAGACCCAGTACTTC	CASSPPHGGLETQYF
TRBV12-3/TRBV12-4	TRBJ2-1	-	TRBD2	TGTGCCAGCAGTCGGGAGGGGTACTACAATGAGCAGTTCTTC	CASSREGYYNEQFF
TRBV6-2/TRBV6-3	TRBJ2-1	many	-	TGTGCCAGCAGTGATCTCGATGAGCAGTTCTTC	CASSDLDEQFF
TRBV7-8	TRBJ1-4	many	-	TGTGCCAGCAGCCCGGGGAGACAGAATAATGAAAAACTGTTTTTT	CASSPGRQNNEKLFF
TRBV7-2	TRBJ2-7	many	TRBD1	TGTGCCAGCAGCTGGGACAGGGGCCCCTACGAGCAGTACTTC	CASSWDRGPYEQYF
TRBV7-9	TRBJ1-1	many	-	TGTGCCAGCAGCCAGACAGCCAACACTGAAGCTTTCTTT	CASSQTANTEAFF
TRBV30	TRBJ1-2	many	-	TGTGCCTGGAGTCGGGGTGGTGCCCCAGGTTACTATGGCTACACCTTC	CAWSRGGAPGYYGYTF
TRBV20-1	TRBJ2-1	few	TRBD2	TGCAGTGCTAGACTCACTAGCGGGCGTTACAATGAGCAGTTCTTC	CSARLTSGRYNEQFF
TRBV7-7	TRBJ2-1	many	TRBD2	TGTGCTAGCAGCTTTGGGACTAGCGGGACTAATGAGCAGTTCTTC	CASSFGTSGTNEQFF
TRBV28	TRBJ2-7	-	-	TGTGCCAGCTGCGGCTACCAGACCTACGAGCAGTACTTC	CASCGYQTYEQYF
TRBV30	TRBJ2-1	many	-	TGTGCCTGTAGCGGATCCTACAATGAGCAGTTCTTC	CACSGSYNEQFF
TRBV28	TRBJ1-2	few	-	TGTGCCAGCAGCAATATGGGCTATGGCTACACCTTC	CASSNMGYGYTF
TRBV6-1	TRBJ2-1	-	-	TGTGCCAGCAGTGAAGGGACTGGGGAGTTCTTC	CASSEGTGEFF
TRBV10-3	TRBJ2-1	many	-	TGTGCCATCTCAGGGTCATGGGGAAATGAGCAGTTCTTC	CAISGSWGNEQFF
TRBV25-1	TRBJ2-5	many	-	TGTGCCAGCAGTGTCGGCGCTACACTAGACCGGGAGACCCAGTACTTC	CASSVGATLDRETQYF
TRBV2	TRBJ2-5	few	-	TGTGCCAGCAGTGGATTGACCGGTGAGACCCAGTACTTC	CASSGLTGETQYF
TRBV2	TRBJ2-1	-	-	TGTGCCAGCAGCACTCCCAGGGGGCTCGGGGGGTATGAGCAGTTCTTC	CASSTPRGLGGYEQFF
TRBV6-6	TRBJ2-7	many	TRBD1	TGTGCCAGCAGTTACTCCCGGGACAGGGCTTACGAGCAGTACTTC	CASSYSRDRAYEQYF
TRBV18	TRBJ1-5	many	TRBD1	TGTGCCAGCTCCCCCAGGGGGGGTCAGCCCCAGCATTTT	CASSPRGGQPQHF
TRBV3-1	TRBJ2-7	many	-	TGTGCCAGCAGCCAAGATAGAGCGGGTGAAGCCTACGAGCAGTACTTC	CASSQDRAGEAYEQYF
TRBV5-1	TRBJ2-1	-	-	TGCGCCAGCAGCTTGGCGGGAGAGGGACCCAATGAGCAGTTCTTC	CASSLAGEGPNEQFF
TRBV18	TRBJ2-1	-	TRBD2	TGTGCCAGCTCCCCTGGACTAGCGGGAGAAAGCAATGAGCAGTTCTTC	CASSPGLAGESNEQFF
TRBV10-3	TRBJ2-3	many	TRBD2	TGTGCCATCAGTGGCCCCGGGACTAGCGGCTCTAGCACAGATACGCAGTATTTT	CAISGPGTSGSSTDTQYF
TRBV2	TRBJ1-1	many	-	TGTGCCAGCACGCTTCGTGTAACCGGAAGTATGAACACTGAAGCTTTCTTT	CASTLRVTGSMNTEAFF
TRBV28	TRBJ1-3	-	TRBD1	TGTGCCAGCAGGTCAGGGGGCGCGGGTGGAAACACCATATATTTT	CASRSGGAGGNTIYF
TRBV4-1	TRBJ1-3	few	TRBD1	TGCGCCAGCAGCCAAGATGTTAGACCAGGACAGGTTTTCTCTGGAAACACCATATATTTT	CASSQDVRPGQVFSGNTIYF
TRBV25-1	TRBJ2-1	many	-	TGTGCCAGCAGTGAGGCAGGGTCCATCTCCTACAATGAGCAGTTCTTC	CASSEAGSISYNEQFF
TRBV10-3	TRBJ1-6	many	TRBD1	TGTGCCATCAGAGGGACAGGGGATTCACCCCTCCACTTT	CAIRGTGDSPLHF
TRBV6-5	TRBJ2-5	-	TRBD2	TGTGCCAGCAGTTACCTAGCGGGAGAGGAGACCCAGTACTTC	CASSYLAGEETQYF
TRBV2	TRBJ2-1	many	TRBD1	TGTGCCAGCAGTGGACAGGGAAATGAGCAGTTCTTC	CASSGQGNEQFF
TRBV20-1	TRBJ1-1	many	-	TGCAGTGCTAGAGATTCCGGGGGCTCCACTGAAGCTTTCTTT	CSARDSGGSTEAFF
TRBV7-3	TRBJ2-3	few	TRBD2	TGTGCCAGCAGCTCCGGACTAGCGGGAGTATTAGATACGCAGTATTTT	CASSSGLAGVLDTQYF
TRBV18	TRBJ2-5	many	-	TGTGCCAGCTCACCCGAACAAGAGACCCAGTACTTC	CASSPEQETQYF
TRBV19	TRBJ1-1	many	TRBD1	TGTGCCAGTAGTACCCAGACAGGGACGGTTGAAGCTTTCTTT	CASSTQTGTVEAFF
TRBV12-3/TRBV12-4	TRBJ2-1	-	TRBD2	TGTGCCAGCAGTCAAATAACTAGCGGGACTTACAATGAGCAGTTCTTC	CASSQITSGTYNEQFF
TRBV28	TRBJ2-7	many	TRBD1	TGTGCCAGCAGTTCCCCCGGGACAGGGGGCGCGAGTAGGTACGAGCAGTACTTC	CASSSPGTGGASRYEQYF
TRBV9	TRBJ2-1	many	TRBD2	TGTGCCAGCAGTCCCCCGGGACTAGCGGGAGTGTTCTCCTACAATGAGCAGTTCTTC	CASSPPGLAGVFSYNEQFF
TRBV2	TRBJ1-1	many	-	TGTGCCAGCAGCCCCCCGAGCCCCATGAACACTGAAGCTTTCTTT	CASSPPSPMNTEAFF
TRBV27	TRBJ2-3	many	-	TGTGCCAGCAGTTATAGGACAAACCCCACAGATACGCAGTATTTT	CASSYRTNPTDTQYF
TRBV28	TRBJ2-2	many	TRBD1	TGTGCCAGCAGTTCAGGGGGCCAACTTACCGGGGAGCTGTTTTTT	CASSSGGQLTGELFF
TRBV20-1	TRBJ1-5	many	-	TGCAGTGCTACCCAGGGAAGGGGAAGCAATCAGCCCCAGCATTTT	CSATQGRGSNQPQHF
TRBV7-2	TRBJ1-2	many	-	TGTGCCAGCAGCTTGGTCAGCAACTATGGCTACACCTTC	CASSLVSNYGYTF
TRBV19	TRBJ2-2	few	-	TGTGCCAGTAGCACTCTTAGCGGGACAGACACCGGGGAGCTGTTTTTT	CASSTLSGTDTGELFF
TRBV24-1	TRBJ1-1	-	-	TGTGCCACCAGTGAGAGGATGAACACTGAAGCTTTCTTT	CATSERMNTEAFF
TRBV7-3	TRBJ1-1	many	-	TGTGCCAGCAGCGTCGGGGCAAGGGAAGCCACTGAAGCTTTCTTT	CASSVGAREATEAFF
TRBV28	TRBJ2-1	many	-	TGTGCCAGCAGTTTATTAGGGGGGAAACAATTTGAGCAGTTCTTC	CASSLLGGKQFEQFF
TRBV20-1	TRBJ2-1	many	-	TGCAGTGCTAGAGACTCCGACTTGGGGGAGCAGTTCTTC	CSARDSDLGEQFF
TRBV10-3	TRBJ2-3	few	-	TGTGCCATCAAGGCCCCAGGGGATGTAGATACGCAGTATTTT	CAIKAPGDVDTQYF
TRBV20-1	TRBJ2-7	-	-	TGCAGTGTCCCACAGGTTGTCGAGCAGTACTTC	CSVPQVVEQYF
TRBV3-1	TRBJ1-2	many	-	TGTGCCAGCAGCCAAGATTTTACAGGGTCCCCCTATGGCTACACCTTC	CASSQDFTGSPYGYTF
TRBV6-1	TRBJ1-3	many	-	TGTGCCAGCAGTGAAGCTCGGGGCTCTGGAAACACCATATATTTT	CASSEARGSGNTIYF
TRBV20-1	TRBJ2-3	few	TRBD1	TGCAGTGCCCCCGGGACAGGGGGCGCAGATACGCAGTATTTT	CSAPGTGGADTQYF
TRBV6-5	TRBJ2-4	-	-	TGTGCCAGCAGTTCCCCCTCAGCCAAAAACATTCAGTACTTC	CASSSPSAKNIQYF
TRBV6-5	TRBJ2-1	few	-	TGTGCCAGCAGTTACTCTGGTTATGAGCAGTTCTTC	CASSYSGYEQFF
TRBV6-1	TRBJ1-1	many	-	TGTGCCAGCAGTCAGGATGTGAACACCGAAGCTTTCTTT	CASSQDVNTEAFF
TRBV6-1	TRBJ1-3	many	-	TGTGCCAGCAGTGAACAACCGAGCTCTGGAAACACCATATATTTT	CASSEQPSSGNTIYF
TRBV10-2	TRBJ2-7	few	-	TGCGCCAGCAGTGAGTCTTCTAAGGTGCAGTACTTC	CASSESSKVQYF